This entry describes one T cell receptor beta chain. Its antigen is unknown. These data originate in a study of human thymus T cells. The study, taken as a whole, reports: Thymic and blood repertoires appeared to show biased V and J gene usage. Related work found strong thymic repertoire overlap between unrelated individuals.

Resections removed during corrective heart surgery provided the thymus tissue used. Donors were healthy Finnish babies undergoing corrective operations for congenital heart defects. Germline values: CDR1 LNHNV, CDR2 YYDKDF (reference sequence). This CDR3 is 14 amino acids long. Trimming stripped 6 bases from V and 1 base from J, with 12 bases between. Some clones are missing from TCRdb's copy, which holds only in-frame ones; the method was immunoSEQ multiplex PCR. Of about 120,000 clones listed, about 93% are singletons. Sequenced sample: thymus tissue. The chain employs TRBV15 and TRBJ1-2; D might be TRBD1 (5 bases). This TCR derives from a boy in the first two years of life with a congenital heart defect but otherwise immunologically healthy. The CDR3 region has the DNA TGTGCCACCAGGGAGACAGATTTTAACTATGGCTACACCTTC. It translates to CATRETDFNYGYTF.